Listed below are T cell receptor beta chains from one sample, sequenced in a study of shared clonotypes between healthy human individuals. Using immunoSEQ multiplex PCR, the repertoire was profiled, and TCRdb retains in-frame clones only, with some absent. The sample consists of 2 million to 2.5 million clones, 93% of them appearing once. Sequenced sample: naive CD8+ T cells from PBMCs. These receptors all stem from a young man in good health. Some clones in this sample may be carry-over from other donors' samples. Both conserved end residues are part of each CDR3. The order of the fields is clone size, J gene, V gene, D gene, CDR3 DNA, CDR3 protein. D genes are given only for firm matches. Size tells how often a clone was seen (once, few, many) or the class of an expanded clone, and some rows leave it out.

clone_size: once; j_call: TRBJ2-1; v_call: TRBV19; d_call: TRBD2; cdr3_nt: TGTGCCAGTAGCGACAGGACTAGCGGTCCCTGGGGGCAGTTCTTC; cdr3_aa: CASSDRTSGPWGQFF
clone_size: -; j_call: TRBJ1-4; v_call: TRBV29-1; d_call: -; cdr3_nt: TGCAGCGTTGGAACAGGGTTTAATGAAAAACTGTTTTTT; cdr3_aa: CSVGTGFNEKLFF
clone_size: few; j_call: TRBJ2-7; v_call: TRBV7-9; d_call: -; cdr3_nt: TGTGCCAGCAGCTTAGGGGGGGCAGCCTACGAGCAGTACTTC; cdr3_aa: CASSLGGAAYEQYF
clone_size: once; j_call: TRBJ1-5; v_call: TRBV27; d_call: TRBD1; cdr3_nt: TGTGCCAGCAGCCCCTGGGACAGGTCTCAGCCCCAGCATTTT; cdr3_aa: CASSPWDRSQPQHF
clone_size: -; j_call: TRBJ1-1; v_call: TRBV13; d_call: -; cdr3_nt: TGTGCCAGCAGCCCCGGGGGGGGCCTGTTTACTGAAGCTTTCTTT; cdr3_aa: CASSPGGGLFTEAFF
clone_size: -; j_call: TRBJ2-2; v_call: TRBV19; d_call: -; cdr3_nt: TGTGCCAGTAGTATAGGTCCGGTTTTGGCACTCGAGCTGTTTTTT; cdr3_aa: CASSIGPVLALELFF
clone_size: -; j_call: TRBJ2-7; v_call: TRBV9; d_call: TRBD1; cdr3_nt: TGTGCCAGCAGCGCCGCCGGGACAGGGCCCTACGAGCAGTACTTC; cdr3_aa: CASSAAGTGPYEQYF
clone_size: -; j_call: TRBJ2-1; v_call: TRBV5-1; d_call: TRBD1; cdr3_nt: TGCGCCAGCAGCTGGAGCCCGGGACAGGGAGACAATGAGCAGTTCTTC; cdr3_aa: CASSWSPGQGDNEQFF
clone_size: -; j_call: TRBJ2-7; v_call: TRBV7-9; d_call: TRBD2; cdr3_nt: TGTGCCAGCAGCTTAGGGCTAGCGGGAGGATTCTACGAGCAGTACTTC; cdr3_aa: CASSLGLAGGFYEQYF
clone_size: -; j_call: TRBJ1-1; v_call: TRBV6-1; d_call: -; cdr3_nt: TGTGCCAGCAGTGAAGGATTGGGGCAGAACACTGAAGCTTTCTTT; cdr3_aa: CASSEGLGQNTEAFF
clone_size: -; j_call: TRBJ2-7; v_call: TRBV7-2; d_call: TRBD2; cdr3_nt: TGTGCCAGCAGCTCTGGGACTAGCCCGAGGGACGAGCAGTACTTC; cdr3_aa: CASSSGTSPRDEQYF
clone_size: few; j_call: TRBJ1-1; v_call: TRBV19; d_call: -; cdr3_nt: TGTGCCAGTAGTACGGAGGGCACTGAAGCTTTCTTT; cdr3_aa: CASSTEGTEAFF
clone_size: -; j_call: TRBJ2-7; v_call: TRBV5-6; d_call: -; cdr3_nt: TGTGCCAGCAGCTTAGCGCAGGGATCTAGAGCCTTCGAGCAGTACTTC; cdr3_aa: CASSLAQGSRAFEQYF
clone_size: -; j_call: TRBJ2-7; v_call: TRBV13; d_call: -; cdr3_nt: TGTGCCAGCAGCGACAGCTCCTACGAGCAGTACTTC; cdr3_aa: CASSDSSYEQYF
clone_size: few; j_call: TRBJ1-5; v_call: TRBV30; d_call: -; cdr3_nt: TGTGCCTGGAGTGCGCCGCCCGATCAGCCCCAGCATTTT; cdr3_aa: CAWSAPPDQPQHF
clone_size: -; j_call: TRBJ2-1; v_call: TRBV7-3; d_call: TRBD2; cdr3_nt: TGTGCCAGCAGCTTACTAGCGGACCCCTCCAACAATGAGCAGTTCTTC; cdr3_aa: CASSLLADPSNNEQFF
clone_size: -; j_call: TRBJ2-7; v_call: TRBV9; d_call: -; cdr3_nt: TGTGCCAGCAGCGGGGGACACCACTCCTACGAGCAGTACTTC; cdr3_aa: CASSGGHHSYEQYF